Listed below are T cell receptor beta chains from one sample, sequenced in a study of T cells in Graves' hyperthyroidism and ophthalmopathy. Using its own MiXCR run on the multiplex PCR reads, TCRdb lists one record per CDR3 protein. Of roughly 570,000 distinct CDR3 sequences listed, under 60% are singletons. Material: peripheral blood or thyroid tissue (not recorded which). All receptors derive from a woman younger than 35 with Graves' hyperthyroidism. Both conserved end residues are part of each CDR3. A D gene is named only where the DNA matches it firmly. Size tells how often a clone was seen (once, few, many) or the class of an expanded clone, and some rows leave it out.

clone size	V gene	D gene	J gene	CDR3 DNA	CDR3 protein
many	TRBV10-3	-	TRBJ1-1	TGTGCCATCAGTGAGGCAGGCGGCACTGAAGCTTTCTTT	CAISEAGGTEAFF
-	TRBV7-2	-	TRBJ2-5	TGTGCCAGCAGCCCCTTTTGGACGGGGTCTCAGCCCCAGTACTTC	CASSPFWTGSQPQYF
many	TRBV20-1	-	TRBJ1-4	TGCAGTGCTGGGCCTACCAGGGGTAACGAAAAACTGTTTTTT	CSAGPTRGNEKLFF
few	TRBV7-9	-	TRBJ1-5	TGTGCCAGCAGCTTAGTATGGCATTTT	CASSLVWHF
few	TRBV7-9	-	TRBJ2-1	TGTGCCAGCAGTGATTACGGCGGGTCTGGCGGCAATGAGCAGTTCTTC	CASSDYGGSGGNEQFF
few	TRBV12-3/TRBV12-4	TRBD1	TRBJ1-1	TGTGCCAGCAGTTTATTTTTAGGGACAGGGATAACTGAAGCTTTCTTT	CASSLFLGTGITEAFF
many	TRBV4-1	-	TRBJ1-6	TGCGCCAGCAGCCAAGACGGAAAGGCGAATTCACCCCTCCACTTT	CASSQDGKANSPLHF
-	TRBV12-3/TRBV12-4	-	TRBJ1-5	TGTGCCAGCACAGTTAGCACAGACTACCAAGAGACCCAGCATTTT	CASTVSTDYQETQHF
many	TRBV7-7	TRBD1	TRBJ1-5	TGTGCCCCATTGGACAGGGCCCTAAATCAGCCCCAGCATTTT	CAPLDRALNQPQHF
-	TRBV7-3	-	TRBJ2-1	TGTGCCAGCAGCCGTGACTTGAGCTCCTACAATGAGCAGTTCTTC	CASSRDLSSYNEQFF
-	TRBV2	-	TRBJ1-6	TGTGCCAGCCTCGTTGCAAATAATTCACCCCTCCACTTT	CASLVANNSPLHF
many	TRBV12-5	-	TRBJ2-7	TGTGCTAGTGCCGATTCGGCCTCCTACGAGCAGTACTTC	CASADSASYEQYF
few	TRBV2	-	TRBJ1-5	TGTGCCAGCAGTGCCGGCAGGCCTCAGCATTTT	CASSAGRPQHF
many	TRBV6-5	-	TRBJ1-1	TGTGCCAGCAGTTACCAGGGGCGGGGGTTTACTGAAGCTTTCTTT	CASSYQGRGFTEAFF
many	TRBV20-1	-	TRBJ2-6	TGCAGTGCTACGGACCATCTAACCGGGGCCAACGTCCTGACTTTC	CSATDHLTGANVLTF
-	TRBV19	TRBD1	TRBJ2-1	TGTGCCACCAATGGGGACAGTGGGTACAATGAGCAGTTCTTC	CATNGDSGYNEQFF
-	TRBV2	-	TRBJ2-3	TGTGCCAGCATCGCAAGACGCACAGATACGCAGTATTTT	CASIARRTDTQYF
many	TRBV12-3/TRBV12-4	-	TRBJ2-7	TGTGCCAGCAGGGACCTTGACGAGCAGTACTTC	CASRDLDEQYF
-	TRBV7-2	TRBD1	TRBJ1-5	TGTGCCAGCAGCTTAGGACCAGACAGGGCGCTTACCCAGCATTTT	CASSLGPDRALTQHF
many	TRBV19	-	TRBJ1-1	TGTGCCAGTAGTACATCGTCAGACGGAATGAACACTGAAGCTTTCTTT	CASSTSSDGMNTEAFF
-	TRBV6-6	TRBD1	TRBJ1-2	TGTGCCAGCAGGACCGGGACAGGGGGTGGATGGGTTTATGGCTACACCTTC	CASRTGTGGGWVYGYTF
-	TRBV7-2	-	TRBJ1-2	TGCGCCAGCAGCCAAGGTCAGGGTCTTGGTGGCTACACCTTC	CASSQGQGLGGYTF
many	TRBV5-1	TRBD1	TRBJ1-2	TGCGCCAGCAGCCCTAGGGGACAGACCTATGGCTACACCTTC	CASSPRGQTYGYTF
-	TRBV15	TRBD1	TRBJ2-7	TGTGCCACCAGCAGAGATCGGGACAGGGCCTACGAGCAGTACTTC	CATSRDRDRAYEQYF
-	TRBV6-1	-	TRBJ1-5	TGTGCCAGCTCACCCGACGGGGCTTCTAATCAGCCCCAGCATTTT	CASSPDGASNQPQHF
-	TRBV29-1	-	TRBJ1-2	TGCAGCGTTGACAGAGCCACTAACTATGGCTACACCTTC	CSVDRATNYGYTF
many	TRBV7-9	-	TRBJ1-5	TGTGCCAGCAGCTTAGCACGGAACTCTAATAGCAATCAGCCCCAGCATTTT	CASSLARNSNSNQPQHF
-	TRBV4-1	-	TRBJ2-7	TGCGCCAGCAGCCAAGAAAGGCGGGGTACAGGGTACGAGCAGTACTTC	CASSQERRGTGYEQYF
-	TRBV6-5	-	TRBJ1-6	TGTGCCAGCAGTTACGATTCAGGGGACTATAATTCACCCCTCCACTTT	CASSYDSGDYNSPLHF
-	TRBV19	-	TRBJ2-1	TGTGCCAGTAGTTCCCGGACCGGCAATGAGCAGTTCTTC	CASSSRTGNEQFF
-	TRBV6-1	-	TRBJ2-6	TGTGCCAGCAACCCACAGGGAAATATTGGGGCCAACGTCCTGACTTTC	CASNPQGNIGANVLTF
many	TRBV29-1	-	TRBJ1-2	TGCAGCGTTGAAGTGTCGAGGGGAAGCTACACCTTC	CSVEVSRGSYTF
many	TRBV4-1	TRBD1	TRBJ1-1	TGCGCCAGCAGGTCGACAGGGATCCCCCTGAACACTGAAGCTTTCTTT	CASRSTGIPLNTEAFF
-	TRBV2	-	TRBJ1-2	TGTGCCAGCAGTTCGCCGGGGGCTGGTGGAAACACCTTC	CASSSPGAGGNTF
once	TRBV29-1	-	TRBJ2-5	TGCAGCGCTACAGGGGAGACCCAGTACTTC	CSATGETQYF
-	TRBV2	TRBD2	TRBJ2-2	TGTGCCAGCAGCGGGACTAGCGGGAGTTTCGGGGAGCTGTTTTTT	CASSGTSGSFGELFF
-	TRBV7-8	TRBD1	TRBJ2-2	TGTGCCTGGAAGGGACAGGCAATGAACACCGGGGAGCTGTTTTTT	CAWKGQAMNTGELFF
once	TRBV19	-	TRBJ1-2	TGTGCCAGTAGTTGGAGTTTACACTATGGCTACACCTTC	CASSWSLHYGYTF
few	TRBV29-1	-	TRBJ1-2	TGCAGCACGTACAGGGATATGGACTACACCTTC	CSTYRDMDYTF
-	TRBV20-1	TRBD2	TRBJ2-7	TGCAGTGCTAGCCTTATGGCTAGCGGGATGGCCCCCCTCTACGAGCAGTACTTC	CSASLMASGMAPLYEQYF
-	TRBV7-2	TRBD1	TRBJ1-1	TGTGCCAGCAGCTTTGGGACAGAAGGCTGGAACACTGAAGCTTTCTTT	CASSFGTEGWNTEAFF
many	TRBV7-8	TRBD1	TRBJ2-7	TGTGCCAGCAGCCACCGGGACAGGGGTATCTACGAGCAGTACTTC	CASSHRDRGIYEQYF
-	TRBV7-8	-	TRBJ1-4	TGTGCCAGCAGCCCAGATGGGTGGTTCAGGGAAAGAGAAAGACTGTTTTTT	CASSPDGWFRERERLFF
-	TRBV20-1	-	TRBJ1-2	TGCAGTGCTAGGAATCTAGCGGCAGAGACCTATGGCTACACCTTC	CSARNLAAETYGYTF
many	TRBV2	-	TRBJ2-1	TGTGCCACCTCGGGACCTCTCGGGGAGCAGTTCTTC	CATSGPLGEQFF
many	TRBV19	-	TRBJ1-2	TGTGCCAGTAGTATTACTGGGGCTGGCTATGGCTACACCTTC	CASSITGAGYGYTF
-	TRBV25-1	-	TRBJ2-2	TGTGCCAGCAGTCAAACGAGACTAGGGGTCGGGACCGGGGAGCTGTTTTTT	CASSQTRLGVGTGELFF
few	TRBV2	-	TRBJ2-1	TGTGCCAGCAACAGGGGGGGTGAGCAGTTCTTC	CASNRGGEQFF
-	TRBV20-1	TRBD1	TRBJ1-6	TGCAGTGCTAGAGGGGGACAGGGGGGCTCACCCCTCCACTTT	CSARGGQGGSPLHF
many	TRBV7-9	-	TRBJ2-7	TGTGCCAGCAGCTTATCAGGAACCCCTTCCGAGCAGTACTTC	CASSLSGTPSEQYF
many	TRBV29-1	TRBD1	TRBJ2-5	TGCAGCGTAGGACAGGGGCGTCGAGAGACCCAGTACTTC	CSVGQGRRETQYF
many	TRBV25-1	TRBD1	TRBJ2-7	TGTGCCAGCAGTGAAGGGGGAGGACAGGGGTACGAGCAGTACTTC	CASSEGGGQGYEQYF
-	TRBV7-2	-	TRBJ2-5	TGTGCCAGCAGCTTATTCGGCGGGCGCTCCTACAATGAGCAGTACTTC	CASSLFGGRSYNEQYF
-	TRBV15	-	TRBJ2-7	TGCGCCACCAGCAAAGGGACGGTCTCCTACGAGCAGTATTTC	CATSKGTVSYEQYF
many	TRBV19	TRBD1	TRBJ1-5	TGTGCCAGTAGTATTTGGGACAGGGATGTTCAGCCCCAGCATTTT	CASSIWDRDVQPQHF
-	TRBV29-1	TRBD1	TRBJ1-6	TGCAGCGCTAGACAGGGGGATTCACCCCTCCACTTT	CSARQGDSPLHF
many	TRBV7-8	-	TRBJ2-2	TGTGCCAGCACCCTACAGGGATTCGGGGAGCTGTTTTTT	CASTLQGFGELFF
-	TRBV7-9	-	TRBJ1-2	TGTGCCAGCAGCCGACTAGCGGGGGGCACAGAGAACTATGGCTACACCTTC	CASSRLAGGTENYGYTF
many	TRBV7-9	TRBD1	TRBJ1-2	TGTGCCACCCTAACGACAGGGGGGGGATATGGCTACACCTTC	CATLTTGGGYGYTF
-	TRBV12-3/TRBV12-4	-	TRBJ2-3	TGTGCCAGCACCCGCCGGGCACGAGATACGCAGTATTTT	CASTRRARDTQYF